The rows below give T cell receptor beta chains drawn from one sample of a study of blood T cell repertoires in COVID-19. Clones were sequenced by immunoSEQ multiplex PCR, and TCRdb holds only the in-frame ones, with some missing. Of under 200,000 clones in the sample, roughly 80% were seen once. Sequencing used peripheral blood. These receptors all come from a woman older than 75 with acute or convalescent COVID-19. Each CDR3 is given with its conserved first and last residue. The D gene is left open where the match is weak. Where a row states a size, it is once, few, many or the class of an expanded clone; other rows omit it.

v_call	j_call	clone_size	d_call	cdr3_aa	cdr3_nt
TRBV5-6	TRBJ2-7	-	TRBD1	CASRKQGPSYEQYF	TGTGCCAGCAGAAAACAGGGGCCCTCCTACGAGCAGTACTTC
TRBV5-4	TRBJ2-2	-	TRBD1	CASSRRTGGNTGELFF	TGTGCCAGCAGCCGACGGACAGGCGGGAACACCGGGGAGCTGTTTTTT
TRBV7-3	TRBJ2-1	-	TRBD2	CASSRLGEGNEQFF	TGTGCCAGCAGCCGCCTTGGGGAGGGCAATGAGCAGTTCTTC
TRBV12-3/TRBV12-4	TRBJ2-1	many	TRBD2	CASSFRGGNEQFF	TGTGCCAGCAGTTTTCGGGGGGGCAATGAGCAGTTCTTC
TRBV19	TRBJ1-3	-	TRBD1	CASSRPGTGIQNTIYF	TGTGCCAGTAGCCGTCCTGGGACAGGGATCCAAAACACCATATATTTT
TRBV6-5	TRBJ2-2	-	TRBD2	CASSYSGGYTGELFF	TGTGCCAGCAGTTACTCGGGGGGGTACACCGGGGAGCTGTTTTTT
TRBV7-2	TRBJ1-1	-	-	CASSLGRLEAFF	TGTGCCAGCAGCTTAGGGCGGTTGGAAGCTTTCTTT
TRBV15	TRBJ2-4	-	TRBD1	CATSRVFMASGGGKNIQYF	TGTGCCACCAGCAGAGTCTTCATGGCGTCAGGGGGTGGCAAAAACATTCAGTACTTC
TRBV19	TRBJ1-1	once	-	CASSEQGRTEAFF	TGTGCCAGTAGTGAACAGGGTAGGACTGAAGCTTTCTTT
TRBV19	TRBJ2-1	once	-	CASSLGGVAATYNEQFF	TGTGCCAGTAGTTTGGGCGGGGTGGCAGCGACCTACAATGAGCAGTTCTTC
TRBV5-5	TRBJ1-5	once	-	CASSLSGTLGGSNQPQHF	TGTGCCAGCAGCTTGAGTGGGACACTGGGCGGGAGCAATCAGCCCCAGCATTTT
TRBV19	TRBJ2-6	-	TRBD2	CASSMGQAGVFSGANVLTF	TGTGCCAGTAGTATGGGGCAAGCGGGAGTTTTCTCTGGGGCCAACGTCCTGACTTTC
TRBV9	TRBJ1-2	-	-	CASSVGDQGFSVYGYTF	TGTGCCAGCAGCGTAGGGGACCAGGGGTTCAGTGTCTATGGCTACACCTTC
TRBV6-2/TRBV6-3	TRBJ2-7	-	TRBD1	CASSPIRDSNEQYF	TGTGCCAGCAGCCCCATCCGGGACAGCAACGAGCAGTACTTC
TRBV5-5	TRBJ2-1	-	-	CASSLATANNEQFF	TGTGCCAGCAGCTTGGCCACCGCGAACAATGAGCAGTTCTTC
TRBV5-6	TRBJ1-1	-	TRBD1	CASSFGQGTEAFF	TGTGCCAGCAGCTTTGGACAGGGCACTGAAGCTTTCTTT
TRBV12-3/TRBV12-4	TRBJ2-1	-	TRBD2	CASSESGVEQFF	TGTGCCAGCAGTGAAAGCGGGGTGGAGCAGTTCTTC
TRBV12-3/TRBV12-4	TRBJ2-4	-	TRBD1	CASSTGVGDIQYF	TGTGCCAGCAGTACAGGGGTGGGGGACATTCAGTACTTC
TRBV2	TRBJ1-1	-	-	CASGGLMNTEAFF	TGTGCCAGCGGGGGGTTGATGAACACTGAAGCTTTCTTT
TRBV7-2	TRBJ2-2	-	-	CASSPLAVPTGELFF	TGTGCCAGCAGCCCATTAGCGGTGCCCACCGGGGAGCTGTTTTTT
TRBV19	TRBJ1-2	few	TRBD1	CASSPRTGASYGYTF	TGTGCCAGTAGTCCTCGGACAGGGGCTAGCTATGGCTACACCTTC
TRBV28	TRBJ2-2	-	-	CASSLGRGEVEELFF	TGTGCCAGCAGTTTAGGCAGGGGAGAGGTAGAGGAGCTGTTTTTT
TRBV28	TRBJ2-1	-	TRBD2	CASSSISSGIRDEQFF	TGTGCCAGCAGTTCCATTTCTAGCGGGATTCGAGATGAGCAGTTCTTC
TRBV29-1	TRBJ2-7	-	TRBD1	CSVGQGMEQYF	TGCAGCGTGGGACAGGGAATGGAGCAGTACTTC
TRBV7-2	TRBJ2-1	-	TRBD2	CASSIGPSGSYNEQFF	TGTGCCAGCAGCATCGGGCCAAGCGGGAGCTACAATGAGCAGTTCTTC
TRBV6-5	TRBJ2-5	-	-	CASSYRQGPGLETQYF	TGTGCCAGCAGTTACAGGCAGGGGCCGGGGTTGGAGACCCAGTACTTC
TRBV19	TRBJ2-1	once	TRBD2	CASMDLAAYNEQFF	TGTGCCAGTATGGATCTAGCGGCCTACAATGAGCAGTTCTTC
TRBV30	TRBJ1-2	-	-	CAWNPPLGRMGYGYTF	TGTGCCTGGAACCCACCTTTAGGGAGGATGGGCTATGGCTACACCTTC
TRBV28	TRBJ2-7	-	TRBD1	CASSSRTGGLYEQYF	TGTGCCAGCAGTTCGCGCACAGGGGGCCTCTACGAGCAGTACTTC
TRBV6-5	TRBJ1-3	-	-	CASTRSQDSGNTIYF	TGTGCCAGCACCCGCTCACAGGACTCTGGAAACACCATATATTTT
TRBV5-1	TRBJ2-5	-	-	CASSYRARETQYF	TGCGCCAGCAGCTACAGGGCCCGAGAGACCCAGTACTTC
TRBV28	TRBJ1-2	-	TRBD1	CASSFRTGGAGGYTF	TGTGCCAGCAGTTTTAGGACAGGGGGCGCGGGTGGCTACACCTTC
TRBV4-3	TRBJ2-3	few	-	CASSQELRGPLDNTQYF	TGCGCCAGCAGCCAAGAGCTCAGGGGACCCCTCGACAATACGCAGTATTTT
TRBV5-1	TRBJ2-3	-	TRBD2	CASSLGGGAATDTQYF	TGCGCCAGCAGCTTAGGCGGGGGGGCCGCCACAGATACGCAGTATTTT
TRBV6-2/TRBV6-3	TRBJ2-3	-	TRBD2	CASSPRTSGVARDTQYF	TGTGCCAGCAGCCCTAGGACTAGCGGGGTAGCCCGGGATACGCAGTATTTT
TRBV11-2	TRBJ1-3	-	-	CASSLADTGNTIYF	TGTGCCAGCAGCTTAGCCGACACTGGAAACACCATATATTTT
TRBV25-1	TRBJ1-1	-	TRBD1	CASYGTGKAFF	TGTGCCAGCTACGGGACAGGGAAAGCTTTCTTT
TRBV6-6	TRBJ1-2	-	TRBD1	CASSPRDSNGYTF	TGTGCCAGCAGTCCCAGGGACAGCAATGGCTACACCTTC
TRBV5-1	TRBJ2-5	-	-	CASSLGDLAETQYF	TGCGCCAGCAGCTTGGGAGATTTAGCAGAGACCCAGTACTTC
TRBV27	TRBJ1-3	-	-	CASSSQGPAGNTIYF	TGTGCCAGCAGTTCACAGGGTCCAGCTGGAAACACCATATATTTT
TRBV5-1	TRBJ1-1	-	-	CASSLEPGRSEAFF	TGCGCCAGCAGCTTGGAGCCAGGGAGGTCTGAAGCTTTCTTT
TRBV7-2	TRBJ1-1	-	-	CASSFIPRLDTEAFF	TGTGCCAGCAGCTTTATCCCACGGTTGGACACTGAAGCTTTCTTT
TRBV5-1	TRBJ1-1	-	TRBD1	CASSFWTGMNTEAFF	TGCGCCAGCAGCTTTTGGACAGGAATGAACACTGAAGCTTTCTTT
TRBV19	TRBJ1-1	-	-	CASSLLGAGANTEAFF	TGTGCCAGCAGTCTGCTTGGAGCGGGGGCAAACACTGAAGCTTTCTTT
TRBV5-1	TRBJ2-1	-	TRBD2	CASSWLAGVRNEQFF	TGCGCCAGCAGCTGGCTAGCGGGGGTACGAAATGAGCAGTTCTTC